This is a list of T cell receptor beta chains from one sample in a study of CD8+ T cells in alopecia areata. Some clones are missing from TCRdb's copy, which holds only in-frame ones; the method was immunoSEQ multiplex PCR. Seen here are about 98,000 clones, about 40% observed once, and the top ten hold roughly 0.83%. Sequences were obtained from CD4+ T cells sorted from blood. These receptors were taken from a human donor with alopecia areata. The CDR3 runs from the conserved cysteine through the conserved F or W. The order of the fields is V gene, clone size, CDR3 protein. Some rows mark clone size as missing; the rest say once, few, many or name a class of expanded clone.

TRBV30	-	CAWSVRRDMNTEAFF
TRBV29-1	few	CSVQSFSYEQYF
TRBV28	few	CASSLSGLGYNEQFF
TRBV30	-	CAWSPAGDFYEQYF
TRBV5-1	-	CASSLGGSTYEQYF
TRBV6-6	few	CASGEYGAGSYEQYF
TRBV30	-	CAWRSTRSAYEQYF
TRBV2	-	CASRISSETQYF
TRBV29-1	-	CSVVEGARTEAFF
TRBV5-1	-	CASSLSSGVASGANVLTF
TRBV11-2	few	CASSLGWESETQYF
TRBV30	-	CASARGTEAFF
TRBV7-8	-	CASSLARGLGEQYF
TRBV5-1	-	CASSLARSSGDTQYF
TRBV18	few	CASSRERGRYEQFF
TRBV29-1	-	CSSQDKIPYEQYF
TRBV30	-	CAWTPGTGLNSPLHF
TRBV29-1	-	CSVVGGPYGYTF
TRBV5-1	-	CASGAGSSYEQYF
TRBV2	-	CASRWPSGTDTQYF
TRBV30	few	CAWSSGRAGRNPQYF
TRBV28	few	CASSLLGSGYNEQFF
TRBV7-9	-	CASTRRATQETQYF
TRBV29-1	-	CSVEEPHRLKTQYF
TRBV29-1	few	CSVMTGPNQPQHF
TRBV18	-	CASSPRQGETQYF
TRBV19	-	CASSIQGATTEAFF
TRBV29-1	-	CSVWAGETQYF
TRBV7-9	few	CASSLALSREQYF
TRBV7-4	-	CASSLVSANTGELFF
TRBV29-1	-	CSVLTPGTPWDSTF
TRBV11-2	few	CASSLGGGAKETQYF
TRBV29-1	few	CSVEPTGVGAFF
TRBV29-1	few	CSATGHSGLEQYF
TRBV9	-	CASSVGQGGYGYTF
TRBV6-6	-	CASASKGLGSGYTF
TRBV20-1	few	CRPVYGYTF
TRBV14	few	CASSRPSGSKTQYF
TRBV7-2	-	CASSGVGQAQETQYF
TRBV4-1	-	CASSQGGTGPYEQYF